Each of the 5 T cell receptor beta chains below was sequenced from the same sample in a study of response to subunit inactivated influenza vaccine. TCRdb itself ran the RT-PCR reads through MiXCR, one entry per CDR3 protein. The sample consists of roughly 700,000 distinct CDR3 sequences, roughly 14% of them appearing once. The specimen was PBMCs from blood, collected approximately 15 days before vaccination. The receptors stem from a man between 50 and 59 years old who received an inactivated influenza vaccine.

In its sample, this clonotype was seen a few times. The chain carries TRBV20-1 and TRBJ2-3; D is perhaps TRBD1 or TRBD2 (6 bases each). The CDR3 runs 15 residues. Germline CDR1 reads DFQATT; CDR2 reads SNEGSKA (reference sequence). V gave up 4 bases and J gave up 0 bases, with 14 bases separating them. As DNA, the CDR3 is TGCAGTGCTACGCCGGGGGCCTTGAGCACAGATACGCAGTATTTT. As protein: CSATPGALSTDTQYF.

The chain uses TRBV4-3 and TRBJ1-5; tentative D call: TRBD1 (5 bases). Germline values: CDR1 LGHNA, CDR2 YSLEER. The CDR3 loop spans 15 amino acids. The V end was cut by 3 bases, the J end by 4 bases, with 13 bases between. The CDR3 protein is CASSQGAGGNQPQHF. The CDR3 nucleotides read TGCGCCAGCAGCCAGGGAGCGGGGGGTAATCAGCCCCAGCATTTT.

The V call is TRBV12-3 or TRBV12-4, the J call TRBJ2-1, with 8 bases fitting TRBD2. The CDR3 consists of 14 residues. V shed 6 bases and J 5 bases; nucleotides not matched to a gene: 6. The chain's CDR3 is CASRPGLGNNEQFF. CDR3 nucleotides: TGTGCCAGCAGACCGGGACTAGGGAACAATGAGCAGTTCTTC.

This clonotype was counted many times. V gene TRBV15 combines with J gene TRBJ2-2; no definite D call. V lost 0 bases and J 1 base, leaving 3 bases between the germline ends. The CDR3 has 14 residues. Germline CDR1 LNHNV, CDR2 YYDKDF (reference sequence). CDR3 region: CATSRDRNTGELFF. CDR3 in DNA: TGTGCCACCAGCAGAGATCGGAACACCGGGGAGCTGTTTTTT.

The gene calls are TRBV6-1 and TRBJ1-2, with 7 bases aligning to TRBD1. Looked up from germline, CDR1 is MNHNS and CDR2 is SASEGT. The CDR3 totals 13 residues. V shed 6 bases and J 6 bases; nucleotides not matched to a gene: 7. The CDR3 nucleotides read TGTGCCAGCAGCTGGACAGGTTTTGATGGCTACACCTTC. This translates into CASSWTGFDGYTF.